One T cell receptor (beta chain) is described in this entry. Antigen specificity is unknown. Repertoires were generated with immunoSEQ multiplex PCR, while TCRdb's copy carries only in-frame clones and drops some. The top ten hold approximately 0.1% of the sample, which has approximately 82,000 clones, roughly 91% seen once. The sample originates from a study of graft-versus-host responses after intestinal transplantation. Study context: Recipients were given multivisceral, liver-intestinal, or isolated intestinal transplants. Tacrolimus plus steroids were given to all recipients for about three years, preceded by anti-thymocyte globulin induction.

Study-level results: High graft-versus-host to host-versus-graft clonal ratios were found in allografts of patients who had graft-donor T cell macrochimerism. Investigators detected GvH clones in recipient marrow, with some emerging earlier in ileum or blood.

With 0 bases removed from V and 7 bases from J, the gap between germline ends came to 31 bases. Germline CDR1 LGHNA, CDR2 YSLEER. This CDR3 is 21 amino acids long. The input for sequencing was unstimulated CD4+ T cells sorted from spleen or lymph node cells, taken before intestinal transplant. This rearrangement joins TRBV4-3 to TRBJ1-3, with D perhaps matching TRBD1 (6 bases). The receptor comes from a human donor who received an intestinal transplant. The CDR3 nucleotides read TGCGCCAGCAGCCAAGAATCAGGGGAGAAACCCCGGTTATTGTTCGCTAACACCATATATTTT. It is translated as CASSQESGEKPRLLFANTIYF.